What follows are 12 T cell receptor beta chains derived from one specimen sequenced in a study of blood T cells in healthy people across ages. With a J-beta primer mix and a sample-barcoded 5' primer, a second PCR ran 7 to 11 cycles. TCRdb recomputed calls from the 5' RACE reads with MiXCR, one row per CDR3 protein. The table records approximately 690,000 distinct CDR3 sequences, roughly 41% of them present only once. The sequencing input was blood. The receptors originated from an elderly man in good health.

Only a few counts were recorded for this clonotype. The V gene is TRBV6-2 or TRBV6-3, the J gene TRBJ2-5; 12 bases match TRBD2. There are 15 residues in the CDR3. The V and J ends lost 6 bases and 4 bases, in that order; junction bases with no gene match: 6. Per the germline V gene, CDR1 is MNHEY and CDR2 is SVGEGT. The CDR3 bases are TGTGCCAGCAGCCTCGGACTAGCGGGACTAGAGACCCAGTACTTC. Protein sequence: CASSLGLAGLETQYF.

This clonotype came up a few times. In DNA form, the CDR3 reads TGCGCCAGCAGCTTGGACGACAACTATGGCTACACCTTC. As protein: CASSLDDNYGYTF. The V and J genes are TRBV5-1 and TRBJ1-2; no clear D gene. CDR3 length equals 13 residues. V was clipped by 0 bases and J by 2 bases, with 5 bases between them. Per germline, CDR1 SGHRS and CDR2 YFSETQ.

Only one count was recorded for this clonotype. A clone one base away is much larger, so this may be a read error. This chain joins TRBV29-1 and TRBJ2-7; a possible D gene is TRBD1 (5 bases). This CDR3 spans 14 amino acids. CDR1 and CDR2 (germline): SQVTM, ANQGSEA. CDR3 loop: CSVEEGAGLHERYF. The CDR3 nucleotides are TGCAGCGTTGAAGAAGGAGCAGGGTTACACGAGCGGTACTTC.

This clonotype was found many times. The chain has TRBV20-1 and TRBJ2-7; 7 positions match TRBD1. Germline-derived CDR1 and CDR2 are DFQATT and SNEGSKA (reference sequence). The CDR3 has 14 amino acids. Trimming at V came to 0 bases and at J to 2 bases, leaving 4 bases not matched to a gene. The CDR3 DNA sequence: TGCAGTGCTAGAGATGACAGGGAGCCCTACGAGCAGTACTTC. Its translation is CSARDDREPYEQYF.

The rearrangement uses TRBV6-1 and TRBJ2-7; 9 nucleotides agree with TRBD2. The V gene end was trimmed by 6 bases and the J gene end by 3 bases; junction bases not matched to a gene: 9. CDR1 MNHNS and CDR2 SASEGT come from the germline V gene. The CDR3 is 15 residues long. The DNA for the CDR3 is TGTGCCAGCAGCGGGACTAGCCGAGGGATCTACGAGCAGTACTTC. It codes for CASSGTSRGIYEQYF.

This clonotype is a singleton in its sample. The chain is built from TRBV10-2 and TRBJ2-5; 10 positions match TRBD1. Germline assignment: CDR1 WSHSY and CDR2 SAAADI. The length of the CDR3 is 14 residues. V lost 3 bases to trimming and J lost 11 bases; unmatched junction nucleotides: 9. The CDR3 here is CASSDRGQGREQYF. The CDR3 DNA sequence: TGCGCCAGCAGTGACCGGGGACAGGGGAGAGAGCAGTACTTC.

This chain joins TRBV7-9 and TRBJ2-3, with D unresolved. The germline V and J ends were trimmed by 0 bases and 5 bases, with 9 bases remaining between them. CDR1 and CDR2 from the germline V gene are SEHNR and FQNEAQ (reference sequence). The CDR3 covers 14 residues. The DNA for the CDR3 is TGTGCCAGCAGCTTAGCCAATTTCCAAGATACGCAGTATTTT. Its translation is CASSLANFQDTQYF.

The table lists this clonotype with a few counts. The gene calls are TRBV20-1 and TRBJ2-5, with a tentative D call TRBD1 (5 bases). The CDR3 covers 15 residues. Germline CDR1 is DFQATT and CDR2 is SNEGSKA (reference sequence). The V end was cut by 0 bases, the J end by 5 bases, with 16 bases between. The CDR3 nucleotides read TGCAGTGCTAGAGATGGGGCTAAGGGGCTGGAGACCCAGTACTTC. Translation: CSARDGAKGLETQYF.

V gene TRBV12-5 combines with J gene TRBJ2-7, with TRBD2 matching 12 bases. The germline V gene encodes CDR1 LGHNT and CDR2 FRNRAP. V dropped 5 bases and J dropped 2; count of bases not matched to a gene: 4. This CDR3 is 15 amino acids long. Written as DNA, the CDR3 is TGTGCTAGTGGTATGGGACTAGCGGGCGCCTACGAGCAGTACTTC. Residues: CASGMGLAGAYEQYF. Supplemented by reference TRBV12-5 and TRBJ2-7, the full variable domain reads DARVTQTPRHKVTEMGQEVTMRCQPILGHNTVFWYRQTMMQGLELLAYFRNRAPLDDSGMPKDRFSAEMPDATLATLKIQPSEPRDSAVYFCASGMGLAGAYEQYFGPGTRLTVT.

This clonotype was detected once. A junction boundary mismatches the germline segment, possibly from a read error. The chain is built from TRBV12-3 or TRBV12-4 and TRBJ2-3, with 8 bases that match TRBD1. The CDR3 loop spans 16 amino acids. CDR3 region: CASTTLGQAHTDMQYF. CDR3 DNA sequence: TGTGCCAGCACCACTTTGGGACAGGCCCACACAGATATGCAGTATTTT.

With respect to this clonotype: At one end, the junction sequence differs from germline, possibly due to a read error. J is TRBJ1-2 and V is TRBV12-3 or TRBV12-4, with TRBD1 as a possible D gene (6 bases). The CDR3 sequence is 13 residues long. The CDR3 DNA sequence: TGTGCCAGCAGTGTAGCGACAGGTCTCGGCTACACCTTC. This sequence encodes CASSVATGLGYTF.

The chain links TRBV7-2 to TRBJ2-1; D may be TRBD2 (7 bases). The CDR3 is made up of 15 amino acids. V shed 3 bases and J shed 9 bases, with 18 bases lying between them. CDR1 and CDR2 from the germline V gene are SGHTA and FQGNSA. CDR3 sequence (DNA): TGTGCCAGCAGCTTCGTTGGGCGGGGAGGGGGTGAGCAGTTCTTC. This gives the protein CASSFVGRGGGEQFF.